The 3 T cell receptor beta chains listed next were all sequenced from one sample in a study of human T cells and chemical hapten exposure. Time point denoted: patch test 1, 2 weeks after DPC sensitization. Indicated treatment: therapeutic diphenylcyclopropenone sensitization with weekly scalp DPC. One entry per CDR3 protein, called by TCRdb with MiXCR from the RACE reads. The sample lists fewer than 500,000 distinct CDR3 sequences; nearly 5% were seen once. Here the sequenced sample was whole blood, taken in connection with sensitization to the hapten diphenylcyclopropenone (DPC). The receptors originated from a woman in her forties or fifties with alopecia areata. Some clones in this sample may be carry-over from other donors' samples.

This clonotype was counted many times. The rearrangement joins TRBV12-3 or TRBV12-4 to TRBJ1-3; TRBD1 matches at 7 bases. This CDR3 has 15 amino acids. Losses at the gene ends were 7 bases for V and 3 bases for J; bases not matched to a gene: 9. CDR3 sequence: CASTPDRAGGNTIYF. CDR3 coding DNA: TGTGCCAGCACCCCCGACAGGGCTGGTGGAAACACCATATATTTT.

This clonotype has at least ten counts. V gene TRBV20-1 combines with J gene TRBJ2-7; possibly TRBD1 for D (6 bases). Between the trimmed V and J ends, which lost 5 bases and 8 bases, there was a span of 19 bases. Germline lookup yields CDR1 DFQATT and CDR2 SNEGSKA (reference sequence). This CDR3 spans 13 amino acids. The CDR3 spells CSAPRDNLGKQYF. The CDR3 nucleotides are TGCAGTGCTCCCCGGGACAACCTCGGGAAGCAGTACTTC.

This clonotype was seen many times. The CDR3 sequence is CASSDGATGELFF. In DNA, the CDR3 is TGTGCCAGCAGTGACGGCGCCACCGGGGAGCTGTTTTTT. The chain links TRBV6-4 to TRBJ2-2; D not resolved. Trimming pared 2 bases from V and 4 bases from J, leaving 5 bases between. The CDR3 consists of 13 residues. Germline values: CDR1 MRHNA, CDR2 SNTAGT.